Listed here are 18 T cell receptor beta chains from one sample, sequenced in a study of cytomegalovirus exposure and HLA in healthy donors. Use of 60 Vbeta and 13 Jbeta primers characterized the PCR. Data came from immunoSEQ multiplex PCR; TCRdb stores just in-frame clones and leaves some out. This sample has 150,000 to 200,000 clones, with around 84% found just once. The material sequenced was PBMCs. These receptors were collected from a young woman in good health and CMV-seronegative.

The J gene is TRBJ1-1, the V gene TRBV7-2; D perhaps matches TRBD1 (5 bases). The CDR3 covers 13 residues. Trimming took 5 bases from V and 1 from J, leaving 8 bases between them. Germline V CDR1 and CDR2: SGHTA, FQGNSA. In DNA, the CDR3 is TGTGCCAGCAGCATTACAGGGAACACTGAAGCTTTCTTT. Encoded protein: CASSITGNTEAFF.

V gene TRBV28 combines with J gene TRBJ1-3; tentatively, D is TRBD1 (5 bases). The germline V and J ends were trimmed by 6 bases and 3 bases, with 21 bases remaining between them. Germline V CDR1 and CDR2: MDHEN, SYDVKM. The CDR3 runs 17 residues. The CDR3 region has the DNA TGTGCCAGCAGCCCGGGGGGGGTGGGTAGGAGTGGAAACACCATATATTTT. Encoded protein: CASSPGGVGRSGNTIYF.

The chain joins TRBV18 to TRBJ2-7; possible D gene TRBD2, 5 bases. Germline-derived CDR1 and CDR2 are KGHSH and LQKENI. The CDR3 totals 15 residues. V lost 2 bases to trimming and J lost 0 bases, with 11 bases between them. Written as DNA, the CDR3 is TGTGCCAGCTCACCAGAGGGATTGAACTCCTACGAGCAGTACTTC. It specifies CASSPEGLNSYEQYF.

The J gene is TRBJ2-6, the V gene TRBV6-6; 7 nucleotides agree with TRBD2. Trimming took 8 bases from V and 0 from J; bases not matched to a gene: 7. Germline CDR1 and CDR2: MNHNY and SVGAGI (reference sequence). The CDR3 consists of 16 residues. The CDR3 DNA is TGTGCCAGCGAAGGAGGCGGGGGCTCTGGGGCCAACGTCCTGACTTTC. Encoded protein: CASEGGGGSGANVLTF.

This clone was counted only a few times. This chain joins TRBV6-4 and TRBJ2-3; 10 bases are shared with TRBD2. J was trimmed by 1 base and V by 3 bases; bases with no gene match: 1. This CDR3 contains 15 residues. The germline V gene encodes CDR1 MRHNA and CDR2 SNTAGT. CDR3 in amino acids: CASSETSGGTDTQYF. In DNA form, the CDR3 reads TGTGCCAGCAGTGAAACTAGCGGGGGCACAGATACGCAGTATTTT.

The V call is TRBV7-2, the J call TRBJ1-5, with 8 positions matching TRBD1. V was pared by 5 bases and J by 7 bases, with 4 bases of the junction left unmatched. CDR3 size: 13 residues. The germline V gene encodes CDR1 SGHTA and CDR2 FQGNSA. CDR3 DNA: TGTGCCAGCAGCCCAGGGGGCTTACAGCCCCAGCATTTT. Amino acid sequence: CASSPGGLQPQHF. The whole variable domain, filled in from reference TRBV7-2 and TRBJ1-5, reads GAGVSQSPSNKVTEKGKDVELRCDPISGHTALYWYRQSLGQGLEFLIYFQGNSAPDKSGLPSDRFSAERTGGSVSTLTIQRTQQEDSAVYLCASSPGGLQPQHFGDGTRLSIL.

The genes are TRBV6-1 and TRBJ1-5; D is undetermined. The CDR3 sequence is 13 residues long. The ends were cut back, 3 bases at V and 4 bases at J, with 7 bases in the middle. Per the germline V gene, CDR1 is MNHNS and CDR2 is SASEGT. The CDR3 loop reads CASSDWENQPQHF. CDR3 bases: TGTGCCAGCAGTGATTGGGAGAATCAGCCCCAGCATTTT.

The chain links TRBV4-1 to TRBJ1-5; D may be TRBD1 (5 bases). Per germline, CDR1 MGHRA and CDR2 YSYEKL. There are 14 residues in the CDR3. Trimming removed 4 bases from V and 0 bases from J, with 7 bases in between. CDR3 DNA: TGCGCCAGCAGCCCCCAGGGTAGCAATCAGCCCCAGCATTTT. Translating it yields CASSPQGSNQPQHF.

Note on this clone: Germline is not matched at one junction end, which may reflect a read error. V is TRBV7-9 and J is TRBJ1-5, with D possibly TRBD1 on 6 matching bases. CDR1 is SEHNR and CDR2 is FQNEAQ in the germline V gene (reference sequence). There are 14 residues in the CDR3. Here the CDR3 DNA reads TGTTCCAGCAGTGAAGGGGGTAACAATCAGCCCCAGCATTTT. It specifies CSSSEGGNNQPQHF.

The chain combines TRBV4-1 with TRBJ2-3, with 9 bases matching TRBD1. CDR1 is MGHRA and CDR2 is YSYEKL in the germline V gene. The CDR3 length is 16 residues. Losses at the gene ends were 4 bases for V and 2 bases for J; bases not matched to a gene: 7. CDR3 in amino acids: CASSREQGADTDTQYF. In DNA, the CDR3 is TGCGCCAGCAGCCGGGAACAGGGGGCGGACACAGATACGCAGTATTTT.

The chain has TRBV11-2 and TRBJ2-5; D might be TRBD1 (5 bases). The length of the CDR3 is 13 residues. V was pared by 8 bases and J by 5 bases, with 15 bases between. From germline, CDR1 is SGHAT and CDR2 FQNNGV. This CDR3 is CASGAIDGETQYF. DNA of the CDR3: TGTGCCAGCGGGGCCATAGATGGGGAGACCCAGTACTTC.

The chain is built from TRBV2 and TRBJ1-4; D ambiguous. Per germline, CDR1 SNHLY and CDR2 FYNNEI. Trimming stripped 5 bases from V and 3 bases from J, with 13 bases between. The CDR3 is 15 amino acids. The CDR3 sequence: CASSWGGSPNEKLFF. Written as DNA, the CDR3 is TGTGCCAGCAGTTGGGGAGGGAGCCCTAATGAAAAACTGTTTTTT.

The chain joins TRBV19 to TRBJ2-7; perhaps TRBD1 as D (5 bases). CDR3 size: 13 residues. Trimming took off 1 base at V and 3 bases at J, with 7 bases between the two ends. Germline V gene lookup returns CDR1 LNHDA and CDR2 SQIVND (reference sequence). In nucleotides, the CDR3 is TGTGCCAGTAGTATAGCTGACAGCTACGAGCAGTACTTC. It is translated as CASSIADSYEQYF. The entire variable domain, with the rest obtained from reference TRBV19 and TRBJ2-7, is as follows: DGGITQSPKYLFRKEGQNVTLSCEQNLNHDAMYWYRQDPGQGLRLIYYSQIVNDFQKGDIAEGYSVSREKKESFPLTVTSAQKNPTAFYLCASSIADSYEQYFGPGTRLTVT.

The gene calls are TRBV19 and TRBJ1-3; no reliable D call. There are 13 residues in the CDR3. V was cut by 8 bases and J by 0 bases, with 8 bases left in between. The germline V gene has CDR1 LNHDA and CDR2 SQIVND (reference sequence). The CDR3 protein is CASQASSGNTIYF. In DNA, the CDR3 is TGTGCCAGTCAGGCGAGCTCTGGAAACACCATATATTTT.

The chain couples TRBV6-5 to TRBJ1-6; 7 positions agree with TRBD1. With V trimmed by 7 bases and J by 7 bases, 10 bases remained unmatched. The CDR3 spans 15 residues. Per germline, CDR1 MNHEY and CDR2 SVGAGI. CDR3: CASTTEGAGNSPLHF. DNA of the CDR3: TGTGCCAGCACCACCGAGGGGGCGGGGAATTCACCCCTCCACTTT.

This clone showed up just a few times. V and J are TRBV7-9 and TRBJ2-7; the match to TRBD2 covers 7 bases. From germline, CDR1 is SEHNR and CDR2 FQNEAQ (reference sequence). With 4 bases clipped from V and 2 bases from J, the junction kept 5 bases outside the gene matches. The CDR3 is made up of 14 amino acids. DNA for the CDR3: TGTGCCAGCAGCTCCCAGGCGGGGGCCTACGAGCAGTACTTC. It encodes CASSSQAGAYEQYF.

The V and J genes are TRBV7-2 and TRBJ2-7, with TRBD2 matching over 10 bases. The trim removed 3 bases at V and 5 bases at J, leaving 19 bases unmatched. The CDR3 contains 19 residues. Germline CDR1 SGHTA, CDR2 FQGNSA. CDR3 sequence reads: CASSLASRSGRASSHEQYF. Here the CDR3 DNA reads TGTGCCAGCAGCTTGGCTAGTCGGAGCGGGAGGGCCTCTTCCCACGAGCAGTACTTC.

This clone was seen just once. The V call is TRBV5-4, the J call TRBJ1-3; 7 positions agree with TRBD1. There are 15 residues in the CDR3. The V and J ends lost 4 bases and 4 bases, in that order; junction bases with no gene match: 8. Germline CDR1 SGHNT, CDR2 YYREEE (reference sequence). The CDR3 sequence is CASSKGTERGNTIYF. As DNA, the CDR3 is TGTGCCAGCAGCAAAGGGACAGAACGGGGAAACACCATATATTTT.